The table lists the clone carrying this TCR beta chain with many counts. This sample was included in a study of T cell repertoires in cytomegalovirus infection. Looking at the study overall: CMV infection plus the matching HLA type was flagged by public TCR beta signatures.

TCRdb recomputed calls from the reads with MiXCR, one row per CDR3 protein. The profile covers approximately 500,000 distinct CDR3 sequences, with roughly 10% appearing a single time and about 9.4% taken by the ten largest. Germline lookup yields CDR1 MNHNS and CDR2 SASEGT. The V gene lost 8 bases and the J gene lost 0 bases, with 26 bases spanning the gap. This CDR3 contains 18 residues. The sequencing input was PBMCs. This receptor was obtained from a human donor in good health (CMV status not recorded). Some clones in this sample may be carry-over from other donors' samples. The chain uses TRBV6-1 and TRBJ2-7; D may be TRBD1 or TRBD2 (7 bases each). The CDR3 loop reads CASRLGQGGISSSYEQYF. The CDR3 nucleotides read TGTGCCAGCCGACTAGGGCAGGGGGGGATATCAAGCTCCTACGAGCAGTACTTC.